This T cell receptor beta chain derives from a study of T cell changes during pregnancy in multiple sclerosis. The V end was cut by 4 bases, the J end by 4 bases, with 7 bases between. The length of the CDR3 is 12 residues. The germline CDR1 and CDR2 sequences are MDHEN and SYDVKM. Sequencing was performed with immunoSEQ multiplex PCR; in TCRdb, only in-frame clones are kept and a portion is missing. The table lists approximately 100,000 clones, about 91% of them singletons. The genes are TRBV28 and TRBJ1-2, with D tentatively TRBD1 (5 bases). The sequence was obtained from a female donor in good health, enrolled as a control in a pregnancy study. This sample comprised peripheral blood, obtained after pregnancy. CDR3 loop: CASSSGGYGYTF. The CDR3 bases are TGTGCCAGCAGTTCGGGGGGCTATGGCTACACCTTC.